This T cell receptor beta chain emerged from a study of blood T cell repertoires in COVID-19. Overall study context: The United States, Italy and Spain supplied acute and convalescent COVID-19 samples. Nucleic acid was either cDNA or gDNA, and it came from T cells, B-cell-depleted T cells, or PBMCs.

In the source study's methods: Reference gene primer amplification yielded estimated nucleated cell counts. The protocol was immunoSEQ multiplex PCR, while the TCRdb copy is restricted to in-frame clones and leaves out a portion. That table furnishes V, J and clone size, whereas the DNA furnished D and trimming. The sample records 65,000 to 90,000 clones, 84% being singletons. The CDR3 consists of 16 residues. Germline loops: CDR1 MNHEY, CDR2 SMNVEV (reference sequence). The V and J ends lost 6 bases and 5 bases, in that order; junction bases with no gene match: 13. The genes are TRBV27 and TRBJ2-5; 9 nucleotides line up with TRBD2. The TCR sequence derives from a human donor in a cohort sampled during active COVID-19. Sample: peripheral blood. The CDR3 sequence: CASSPWAGGARETQYF. The CDR3 nucleotides read TGTGCCAGCAGCCCTTGGGCGGGGGGGGCCCGCGAGACCCAGTACTTC.